These 30 T cell receptor beta chains originate from one sample sequenced in a study of identical twins. TCRdb re-analysed the 5' RACE reads in MiXCR, keeping a single row per CDR3 protein. The sample contains about 720,000 distinct CDR3 sequences, less than 10% of which appear only once. The same sample was also studied in work on yellow fever vaccine responses in identical twins.

Sequencing was done on a sample of PBMCs. The receptors were sampled from a woman aged 18-29 years in good health.

The gene calls are TRBV28 and TRBJ2-2, with no clear D. The CDR3 is 14 amino acids. Trimming cost V 3 bases and J 6 bases, with 11 bases left between them. From germline, CDR1 is MDHEN and CDR2 SYDVKM. In DNA form, the CDR3 reads TGTGCCAGCAGTTTGGTAGTGGTGCCCGGGGAGCTGTTTTTT. Protein product: CASSLVVVPGELFF.

This clonotype was detected a few times. The chain couples TRBV28 to TRBJ1-2, with D hard to call. With 7 bases removed from V and 3 bases from J, the gap between germline ends came to 9 bases. The CDR3 loop spans 12 amino acids. Germline V gene lookup returns CDR1 MDHEN and CDR2 SYDVKM. The CDR3 region is CASKSGDYGYTF. The CDR3 bases are TGTGCCAGCAAATCGGGAGACTATGGCTACACCTTC.

This clonotype was counted only a few times. The chain carries TRBV5-1 and TRBJ2-7; D tentatively fits TRBD1 or TRBD2 (5 bases each). The CDR3 is made up of 13 amino acids. Per the germline V gene, CDR1 is SGHRS and CDR2 is YFSETQ. Trimming stripped 5 bases from V and 2 bases from J, with 11 bases between. The CDR3 loop reads CASSFMGAYEQYF. Here the CDR3 DNA reads TGCGCCAGCAGTTTCATGGGGGCCTACGAGCAGTACTTC. Full variable domain (missing parts from reference TRBV5-1 and TRBJ2-7): KAGVTQTPRYLIKTRGQQVTLSCSPISGHRSVSWYQQTPGQGLQFLFEYFSETQRNKGNFPGRFSGRQFSNSRSEMNVSTLELGDSALYLCASSFMGAYEQYFGPGTRLTVT.

The chain employs TRBV7-9 and TRBJ1-2, with no clear D. V lost 0 bases to trimming and J lost 4 bases, with 9 bases between them. Germline loops: CDR1 SEHNR, CDR2 FQNEAQ (reference sequence). This CDR3 is built from 14 residues. The CDR3 reads CASSLAGTVYGYTF. CDR3 nucleotides: TGTGCCAGCAGCTTAGCAGGCACCGTCTATGGCTACACCTTC.

The rearrangement uses TRBV5-6 and TRBJ2-5; D remains ambiguous. V was clipped by 0 bases and J by 4 bases, with 16 bases between them. The CDR3 spans 16 residues. CDR1 and CDR2 from the germline V gene are SGHDT and YYEEEE. The chain's CDR3 is CASSLVPQKDRETQYF. Here the CDR3 DNA reads TGTGCCAGCAGCTTGGTTCCCCAGAAGGATCGAGAGACCCAGTACTTC. The variable domain in full, with the rest retrieved from reference TRBV5-6 and TRBJ2-5, is DAGVTQSPTHLIKTRGQQVTLRCSPKSGHDTVSWYQQALGQGPQFIFQYYEEEERQRGNFPDRFSGHQFPNYSSELNVNALLLGDSALYLCASSLVPQKDRETQYFGPGTRLLVL.

The chain couples TRBV29-1 to TRBJ2-7; 9 positions agree with TRBD2. The germline V gene encodes CDR1 SQVTM and CDR2 ANQGSEA. The CDR3 loop spans 12 amino acids. The J segment lost 7 bases and the V segment lost 7 bases, leaving 8 bases of the junction unmatched. The CDR3 DNA reads as TGCAGCGCCTACGTAGCGGGAGATGAGCAGTACTTC. As protein: CSAYVAGDEQYF.

The chain joins TRBV5-1 to TRBJ1-1; tentatively, D is TRBD1 (6 bases). CDR1 and CDR2 (germline): SGHRS, YFSETQ. Trimming took off 5 bases at V and 2 bases at J, with 16 bases between the two ends. The CDR3 runs to 15 residues. The CDR3 region is CASSFGQPINTEAFF. The CDR3 DNA is TGCGCCAGCAGTTTCGGACAGCCCATTAACACTGAAGCTTTCTTT.

This clonotype was found many times. V usage is TRBV12-3 or TRBV12-4 and J usage is TRBJ2-1; 7 bases align to TRBD1. V dropped 5 bases and J dropped 5; count of bases not matched to a gene: 12. The CDR3 has 16 amino acids. The CDR3 sequence is CASSRRQGKNNNEQFF. The CDR3 nucleotides read TGTGCCAGCAGTCGACGACAGGGTAAAAACAACAATGAGCAGTTCTTC.

This clonotype came up many times. V and J are TRBV7-9 and TRBJ2-2; unclear D gene. V gave up 4 bases and J gave up 4 bases, with 7 bases separating them. The CDR3 runs 13 residues. Germline CDR1 reads SEHNR; CDR2 reads FQNEAQ (reference sequence). CDR3 nucleotide sequence: TGTGCCAGCAGCTACCGCCTCACCGGGGAGCTGTTTTTT. Translated: CASSYRLTGELFF.

The chain employs TRBV25-1 and TRBJ2-7; no definite D call. The CDR3 covers 13 residues. Trimming left V 5 bases short and J 0 bases short, with 8 bases between. Germline V lookup: CDR1 MGHDK, CDR2 SYGVNS. CDR3 DNA: TGTGCCAGCAGTTATACAGCCTCCTACGAGCAGTACTTC. This translates into CASSYTASYEQYF.

This clonotype appeared many times. The chain uses TRBV12-3 or TRBV12-4 and TRBJ2-1; D tentatively fits TRBD1 or TRBD2 (6 bases each). The ends were cut back, 6 bases at V and 9 bases at J, with 21 bases in the middle. This CDR3 contains 15 residues. CDR3 residues: CASSLIGGAPGEQFF. In DNA form, the CDR3 reads TGTGCCAGCAGCTTAATCGGGGGCGCCCCGGGTGAGCAGTTCTTC.

There are many counts of this clonotype. Written as DNA, the CDR3 is TGCGCCAGCAGTTTCGGTGGGCCACAAGAGACCCAGTACTTC. Its protein is CASSFGGPQETQYF. This chain links TRBV5-1 with TRBJ2-5; D is unclear. Germline CDR1 and CDR2: SGHRS and YFSETQ. The V end was cut by 5 bases, the J end by 2 bases, with 13 bases between. The CDR3 totals 14 residues.

This clonotype was seen a few times. The chain uses TRBV24-1 and TRBJ2-1; D not certain. CDR3 length equals 12 residues. V lost 6 bases and J lost 5, with 7 bases in between. Germline CDR1 and CDR2: KGHDR and SFDVKD. The CDR3 DNA reads as TGTGCCACCAGTTTCGGAAACAATGAGCAGTTCTTC. Protein sequence: CATSFGNNEQFF.

This chain joins TRBV10-3 and TRBJ1-3; D remains unclear. CDR1 is ENHRY, CDR2 SYGVKD, per germline. Trimming pared 0 bases from V and 4 bases from J, leaving 10 bases between. This CDR3 comprises 15 residues. Here the CDR3 DNA reads TGTGCCATCAGTGAGTCACTTGGGGAAGGAAACACCATATATTTT. Protein product: CAISESLGEGNTIYF.

This clonotype was observed many times. This rearrangement joins TRBV29-1 to TRBJ2-7; D remains ambiguous. The germline gives CDR1 SQVTM, CDR2 ANQGSEA. The germline V and J ends were trimmed by 5 bases and 1 base, with 12 bases remaining between them. The CDR3 contains 13 residues. This CDR3 is CSVSRAGSYEQYF. Here the CDR3 DNA reads TGCAGCGTTTCCCGCGCAGGTTCCTACGAGCAGTACTTC.

This clonotype has more than one count but fewer than ten. The chain uses TRBV15 and TRBJ1-6; D not certain. Per the germline V gene, CDR1 is LNHNV and CDR2 is YYDKDF (reference sequence). The CDR3 runs 14 residues. The V gene lost 1 base and the J gene lost 8 bases, with 9 bases spanning the gap. DNA for the CDR3: TGTGCCACCAGCAGAGGGATTTTTGATTCACCCCTCCACTTT. Its translation is CATSRGIFDSPLHF.

This clonotype has a count of ten or more. This sequence joins TRBV12-3 or TRBV12-4 and TRBJ2-1, with 8 bases fitting TRBD1. V was pared by 1 base and J by 4 bases, with 3 bases of the junction left unmatched. CDR3 length: 15 amino acids. CDR3 sequence: CASSLDRDRYNEQFF. Here the CDR3 DNA reads TGTGCCAGCAGTTTAGACCGGGACAGGTACAATGAGCAGTTCTTC.

This chain joins TRBV5-6 and TRBJ2-1; 8 nucleotides align to TRBD1. The CDR3 totals 14 residues. With V trimmed by 4 bases and J by 4 bases, 4 bases remained unmatched. The V gene's germline CDR1 is SGHDT and CDR2 YYEEEE. CDR3: CASSLQGVYNEQFF. CDR3 nucleotide sequence: TGTGCCAGCAGCCTACAGGGGGTATACAATGAGCAGTTCTTC.

This clonotype showed up many times. The chain combines TRBV5-1 with TRBJ2-1; 8 bases are shared with TRBD1. CDR3 size: 15 residues. Per germline, CDR1 SGHRS and CDR2 YFSETQ. V dropped 3 bases and J dropped 6; count of bases not matched to a gene: 8. This CDR3 is CASSSSGQGPNEQFF. The CDR3 nucleotides are TGCGCCAGCAGCTCAAGCGGACAGGGACCCAATGAGCAGTTCTTC. Full variable domain (missing parts from reference TRBV5-1 and TRBJ2-1): KAGVTQTPRYLIKTRGQQVTLSCSPISGHRSVSWYQQTPGQGLQFLFEYFSETQRNKGNFPGRFSGRQFSNSRSEMNVSTLELGDSALYLCASSSSGQGPNEQFFGPGTRLTVL.

The gene calls are TRBV6-2 or TRBV6-3 and TRBJ2-7, with 9 bases aligning to TRBD1. Germline CDR1 and CDR2: MNHEY and SVGEGT. The junction had 4 bases not matched to a gene; V was cut back by 6 bases and J by 1 base. The CDR3 covers 14 residues. In DNA, the CDR3 is TGTGCCAGCAGGATGACAGGGGGATCCTACGAGCAGTACTTC. Its translation: CASRMTGGSYEQYF.

In DNA, the CDR3 is TGTGCCAGCAGCCCCCTTAGGATCGAGGGTGGTCTGTTCTTC. It specifies CASSPLRIEGGLFF. J is TRBJ2-1 and V is TRBV28; D is perhaps TRBD2 (5 bases). V shed 6 bases and J shed 15 bases, with 24 bases lying between them. The CDR3 has 14 amino acids. Germline lookup yields CDR1 MDHEN and CDR2 SYDVKM.

This clonotype came up a few times. This chain joins TRBV12-3 or TRBV12-4 and TRBJ2-5; TRBD1 matches 8 bases. Trimming cost V 1 base and J 4 bases; bases outside gene matches: 5. This CDR3 contains 15 residues. The CDR3 DNA follows: TGTGCCAGCAGTTTAGTCGGACAGGGAGGAGAGACCCAGTACTTC. Encoded protein: CASSLVGQGGETQYF.

The chain links TRBV27 to TRBJ2-7; D not certain. The germline gives CDR1 MNHEY, CDR2 SMNVEV (reference sequence). V gave up 3 bases and J gave up 4 bases, with 13 bases separating them. The CDR3 spans 14 residues. The CDR3 DNA reads as TGTGCCAGCAGTTTCTCCCAGTGGGCTTACGAGCAGTACTTC. Its translation: CASSFSQWAYEQYF.

This sequence joins TRBV2 and TRBJ2-2, with 12 bases that match TRBD1. CDR3 length: 16 residues. Germline trimming cut 6 bases from V and 5 bases from J; bases unmatched to any gene: 7. In germline, CDR1 is SNHLY, CDR2 FYNNEI. The CDR3 DNA sequence: TGTGCCAGCAGAACCGGGACAGGGGGCCGGACCGGGGAGCTGTTTTTT. This translates into CASRTGTGGRTGELFF.

The V and J genes are TRBV5-1 and TRBJ2-6, with D possibly being TRBD1 (6 bases). Germline-derived CDR1 and CDR2 are SGHRS and YFSETQ. The CDR3 covers 17 residues. Trimming took off 4 bases at V and 4 bases at J, with 18 bases between the two ends. CDR3 sequence (DNA): TGCGCCAGCAGCCTCTTCAGCTTCGGGACAGGGGCCAACGTCCTGACTTTC. Amino acid sequence: CASSLFSFGTGANVLTF.

The chain combines TRBV5-6 with TRBJ1-1, with D uncertain. The V gene's germline CDR1 is SGHDT and CDR2 YYEEEE. The ends were cut back, 1 base at V and 1 base at J, with 8 bases in the middle. This CDR3 spans 14 amino acids. This chain's CDR3 is CASSLPRSNTEAFF. The CDR3 DNA follows: TGTGCCAGCAGCTTGCCTAGATCGAACACTGAAGCTTTCTTT.

This clonotype has at least ten counts. This rearrangement joins TRBV4-1 to TRBJ1-5; TRBD1 might be the D (5 bases). The CDR3 spans 16 residues. Trimming stripped 6 bases from V and 4 bases from J, with 19 bases between. Germline CDR1 reads MGHRA; CDR2 reads YSYEKL. This CDR3 reads CASSINRTPNNQPQHF. In DNA form, the CDR3 reads TGCGCCAGCAGTATTAACAGGACCCCAAATAATCAGCCCCAGCATTTT.

J is TRBJ2-1 and V is TRBV29-1, with 13 bases aligning to TRBD2. This CDR3 has 12 amino acids. Germline V lookup: CDR1 SQVTM, CDR2 ANQGSEA. Germline trimming cut 7 bases from V and 10 bases from J; bases unmatched to any gene: 4. CDR3 sequence: CSGTSGGLEQFF. The CDR3 region has the DNA TGCAGCGGGACTAGCGGGGGCTTGGAGCAGTTCTTC.

The sample holds many counts of this clonotype. The gene calls are TRBV9 and TRBJ2-2; D is perhaps TRBD2 (5 bases). The germline V gene has CDR1 SGDLS and CDR2 YYNGEE. Trimming took off 0 bases at V and 5 bases at J, with 8 bases between the two ends. The CDR3 runs to 14 residues. This CDR3 reads CASSVDRGTGELFF. As DNA, the CDR3 is TGTGCCAGCAGCGTAGATCGAGGGACCGGGGAGCTGTTTTTT. Variable domain in full (rest from reference TRBV9 and TRBJ2-2): DSGVTQTPKHLITATGQRVTLRCSPRSGDLSVYWYQQSLDQGLQFLIQYYNGEERAKGNILERFSAQQFPDLHSELNLSSLELGDSALYFCASSVDRGTGELFFGEGSRLTVL.

This clonotype appeared many times. This chain uses TRBV6-5 with TRBJ1-5; D not resolved. Deletions cut 2 bases from V and 7 bases from J, with 12 bases between. In germline, CDR1 is MNHEY, CDR2 SVGAGI. CDR3 length: 14 residues. The DNA of the CDR3 is TGTGCCAGCAGTTACGGGAAGGGCGGCCAGCCCCAGCATTTT. Translating gives CASSYGKGGQPQHF.